This TCR beta chain was observed in a study of T cell repertoires in cytomegalovirus infection. Germline lookup yields CDR1 SGHVS and CDR2 FNYEAQ. CDR3 length equals 15 residues. Germline trimming cut 1 base from V and 3 bases from J; bases unmatched to any gene: 0. This clonotype was counted ten times or more. TCRdb re-called the reads with MiXCR, one entry per CDR3 protein. Of approximately 500,000 distinct CDR3 sequences detected, around 11% appear once; the ten largest clones hold approximately 10%. This chain links TRBV7-6 with TRBJ1-4; the match to TRBD1 covers 9 bases. Sample: PBMCs. The clonotype comes from a human donor in good health (CMV status not recorded). Some clones in this sample may be carry-over from other donors' samples. CDR3: CASSLGDRANEKLFF. As DNA, the CDR3 is TGTGCCAGCAGCTTAGGGGACAGGGCTAATGAAAAACTGTTTTTT.